Listed below are T cell receptor beta chains from one sample, sequenced in a study of response to subunit inactivated influenza vaccine. TCRdb recomputed calls from the RT-PCR reads with MiXCR, one row per CDR3 protein. This table has a few hundred thousand distinct CDR3 sequences, about 12% appearing once. This sample comprised non-naive T cells sorted from PBMCs, obtained around 14 days before vaccination. Source of these receptors: a man between 50 and 59 years old who received an inactivated influenza vaccine. CDR3s include the opening cysteine and the closing phenylalanine or tryptophan. The D gene is left open where the match is weak. Clone size is shown for a subset of rows, as once, few, many or a class of expanded clone.

TRBJ2-3 TRBD2 TRBV28 many TGTGCCAGCAGTAGTATAGCGGGAAATACGCAGTATTTT CASSSIAGNTQYF
TRBJ2-2 . TRBV24-1 . TGTGCCACCAGTGCCGACGGACGTAGGACCGGGGAGCTGTTTTTT CATSADGRRTGELFF
TRBJ2-7 . TRBV5-1 many TGCGCCAGCAGCGGGGACTCCTACGAGCAGTACTTC CASSGDSYEQYF
TRBJ2-5 . TRBV7-8 once TGTGCCAGCAGCTTAGGGGAATCCGCACAAGAGACCCAGTACTTC CASSLGESAQETQYF
TRBJ1-5 . TRBV6-5 many TGTGCCAGCAGTTACGCCTTAGGTGCGGAGCCCCAGCATTTT CASSYALGAEPQHF
TRBJ2-1 TRBD2 TRBV19 few TGTGCCAGTAGTCCGGAAGCGGGACGTTGGGGAGAGCAGTTCTTC CASSPEAGRWGEQFF
TRBJ1-1 . TRBV20-1 . TGCAGTGCTTACAGGGAGGACACTGAAGCTTTCTTT CSAYREDTEAFF
TRBJ2-3 TRBD1 TRBV4-1 many TGCGCCAGCAGCCACCCTGACAGGGTCGGGTCGCGCACAGATACGCAGTATTTT CASSHPDRVGSRTDTQYF
TRBJ2-6 . TRBV12-3/TRBV12-4 few TGTGCCAGCAGTTTCAGTTCAGGCAGCTCTGGGGCCAACGTCCTGACTTTC CASSFSSGSSGANVLTF
TRBJ2-5 . TRBV27 few TGTGCCAGCAGATCCCCTAGGGTGGAGACCCAGTACTTC CASRSPRVETQYF
TRBJ1-1 . TRBV27 few TGTGCCAGCAGTTTCAGGTATATGAACACTGAAGCTTTCTTT CASSFRYMNTEAFF
TRBJ1-4 TRBD1 TRBV28 few TGTGCCAGCAGAGACAGGGGGCTCGATGAAAAACTGTTTTTT CASRDRGLDEKLFF
TRBJ2-1 TRBD2 TRBV18 few TGTGCCAGCTCACCACCCATAGCGGGGGGTCTCAATGAGCAGTTCTTC CASSPPIAGGLNEQFF
TRBJ2-7 . TRBV3-1 many TGTGCCAGCAGCCGATTAAATTACGAGCAGTACTTC CASSRLNYEQYF
TRBJ2-1 TRBD1 TRBV12-3/TRBV12-4 many TGTGCCAGCAGTCCCAAACCGGGACAGAAGCAGTTCTTC CASSPKPGQKQFF
TRBJ2-3 TRBD1 TRBV20-1 few TGCAGTGCTTCCGGGACAGGGGACACAGATACGCAGTATTTT CSASGTGDTDTQYF
TRBJ2-7 . TRBV15 many TGTGCCACCAGCACCGGGGTGGGACTCCTTGTCCTCGAGCAGTACTTC CATSTGVGLLVLEQYF
TRBJ2-1 . TRBV3-1 . TGTGCCAGCAGCCGATTGACGGGCAGTTATGCTGAGCAGTTCTTC CASSRLTGSYAEQFF
TRBJ2-7 TRBD1 TRBV7-2 many TGTGCCAGCAGCTTAAGCGTGGGACAGGGTTACGAGCAGTACTTC CASSLSVGQGYEQYF
TRBJ2-7 . TRBV4-3 few TGCGCCAGCAGCCAAGATATGAGAGCCTACGAGCAGTACTTC CASSQDMRAYEQYF
TRBJ1-3 . TRBV28 few TGTGCCAGCCGCCTAAAAAACACCATATATTTT CASRLKNTIYF
TRBJ1-2 . TRBV20-1 . TGCAGTGCTAGCCCCGGGGCGGATGACTATGGCTACACCTTC CSASPGADDYGYTF
TRBJ2-7 . TRBV15 few TGTGCCACCAGCAGAGATGGAGCCTACGAGCAGTACTTC CATSRDGAYEQYF
TRBJ2-1 . TRBV6-2/TRBV6-3 . TGTGCCAGCAGAACCTTGGGAGTCAGGTTCTTC CASRTLGVRFF
TRBJ1-1 . TRBV3-1 . TGTGCCAGCAGCGGTCTTCGGGGGGGGACTGAAGCTTTCTTT CASSGLRGGTEAFF
TRBJ2-1 . TRBV12-3/TRBV12-4 . TGTGCCAGCAGTTCGCGTATAGGTGGATCCTACAATGAGCAGTTCTTC CASSSRIGGSYNEQFF
TRBJ2-7 . TRBV28 many TGTGCCAGCAGTTTTGGTCTGACAGGAGTCTACGAGCAGTACTTC CASSFGLTGVYEQYF
TRBJ2-1 . TRBV24-1 . TGTGCCACCAGTGATCTCAGGTGGAGTGAGCAGTTCTTC CATSDLRWSEQFF
TRBJ2-7 . TRBV20-1 many TGCAGTGCTCACTCCCCAGAGGGTAACTACGAGCAGTACTTC CSAHSPEGNYEQYF
TRBJ2-5 TRBD2 TRBV20-1 few TGCAGTGCTAGAGTGGCGGGGAGGGGTTCTCAAGAGACCCAGTACTTC CSARVAGRGSQETQYF
TRBJ1-2 . TRBV28 many TGTGCCAGCCAAATAGACAGTAACTATGGCTACACCTTC CASQIDSNYGYTF
TRBJ1-6 . TRBV19 . TGTGCCAGCAGTTTGGAACATTCACCCCTCCACTTT CASSLEHSPLHF
TRBJ1-2 . TRBV18 many TGTGCCAGCTCCGTCGATGGCTATGGCTACACCTTC CASSVDGYGYTF
TRBJ2-1 . TRBV6-2/TRBV6-3 many TGTGCCAGCACCCAGGGGGGGTCCTACAATGAGCAGTTCTTC CASTQGGSYNEQFF
TRBJ2-5 TRBD2 TRBV3-1 many TGTGCCAGCAGCCAAGGGTGGGCTAGCGGGAGAGGAGAGACCCAGTACTTC CASSQGWASGRGETQYF
TRBJ2-3 TRBD1 TRBV10-3 few TGTGCCATCCAAAGGGGGCTAGACACAGATACGCAGTATTTT CAIQRGLDTDTQYF
TRBJ2-7 TRBD1 TRBV2 few TGTGCCAGCAGTGCCCTTAGGACAGGGCCCTCCGAGCAGTACTTC CASSALRTGPSEQYF
TRBJ2-1 . TRBV7-9 many TGTGCCAGCAGCAGAGGGACATTTTACAATGAGCAGTTCTTC CASSRGTFYNEQFF
TRBJ2-7 . TRBV7-2 few TGTGCCAGCAGCTCCCTGGATCGGCACGAGCAGTACTTC CASSSLDRHEQYF
TRBJ2-3 TRBD2 TRBV20-1 . TGCAGTGCCGTTCCGGGACTAGCGGGAGCAGATACGCAGTATTTT CSAVPGLAGADTQYF
TRBJ2-7 . TRBV15 . TGTGCCACCAGCACCGGAGACAGGAGCTACGAGCAGTACTTC CATSTGDRSYEQYF
TRBJ1-2 . TRBV7-2 . TGTGCCAGCAGCTTAGCTACAGGGAGTCTTTATGGCTACACCTTC CASSLATGSLYGYTF
TRBJ2-1 . TRBV15 . TGTGCCACCAGCGGAAGGACAGCCACAACCTACAATGAGCAGTTCTTC CATSGRTATTYNEQFF
TRBJ2-3 TRBD2 TRBV12-3/TRBV12-4 many TGTGCCAGCAGTTCATGGTTAGGGCGGGGGACAGATACGCAGTATTTT CASSSWLGRGTDTQYF
TRBJ1-2 . TRBV3-1 . TGTGCCAGCAGCCAAGATCCGAGGATCGCCTATGGCTACACCTTC CASSQDPRIAYGYTF
TRBJ1-2 TRBD1 TRBV9 few TGTGCCAGCAGCGCGCGAAACAGGGGGAATGGCTACACCTTC CASSARNRGNGYTF
TRBJ2-7 . TRBV15 few TGTGCCACCAGCCCTCTACGGCGGGGCTCCTACGAGCAGTACTTC CATSPLRRGSYEQYF
TRBJ1-1 . TRBV11-2 few TGTGCCAGCAGCGCCAGGGTAGGGATGAACACTGAAGCTTTCTTT CASSARVGMNTEAFF
TRBJ2-5 . TRBV4-3 . TGCGCCAGCAGCCAAGATGGTCACCCCCAAGAGACCCAGTACTTC CASSQDGHPQETQYF
TRBJ2-5 . TRBV2 . TGTGCCAGCAGTGAAGCTCGGGCCGTCGGGGCCCAGTACTTC CASSEARAVGAQYF
TRBJ2-3 TRBD2 TRBV29-1 . TGCAGCGTTGTTCTAGCGGGGGGTCCCCGGTATAGCACAGATACGCAGTATTTT CSVVLAGGPRYSTDTQYF
TRBJ2-1 TRBD2 TRBV5-1 many TGCGCCAGCAGCTTGGAACTAGCGACGGGATACAATGAGCAGTTCTTC CASSLELATGYNEQFF
TRBJ2-1 . TRBV28 few TGTGCCAGCAGGAGGCACAGTAGCGTTAATGAGCAGTTCTTC CASRRHSSVNEQFF
TRBJ1-5 . TRBV20-1 . TGCAGTGCCAGACGGGAGGGGATGGGTCAGCCCCAGCATTTT CSARREGMGQPQHF
TRBJ2-5 TRBD2 TRBV10-3 many TGTGCCATCAAGGGCGAGGGACTAGCGGGGTTGGAGACCCAGTACTTC CAIKGEGLAGLETQYF
TRBJ2-7 TRBD1 TRBV7-9 few TGTGCCAGCAGCTCCCTGGACAGGGGAGAGCAGTACTTC CASSSLDRGEQYF
TRBJ2-5 . TRBV29-1 few TGCAGCGTCGCAAAGGGCCAAGAGACCCAGTACTTC CSVAKGQETQYF
TRBJ1-4 TRBD1 TRBV20-1 many TGCAGTGCTCAGACAGGGAGGACTAATGAAAAACTGTTTTTT CSAQTGRTNEKLFF
TRBJ1-6 . TRBV4-2 . TGTGCCAGCAGCCAAGAAACCCTTCCCAGCTCCTATAATTCACCCCTCCACTTT CASSQETLPSSYNSPLHF
TRBJ2-2 . TRBV12-3/TRBV12-4 . TGTGCCAGCAGTGGGAGCGGCACCGGGGAGCTGTTTTTT CASSGSGTGELFF